The entry below gives a single TCR beta chain sequence along with its context. These data are taken from a study of CD8 T cells in Susac syndrome. RNA in amounts of about 0.45 to 1 ug was reverse transcribed with random hexamers. MiXCR was run by TCRdb on the immunoSEQ multiplex PCR reads, yielding one entry per CDR3 protein. The data show 150,000 or so distinct CDR3 sequences, with roughly 94% seen just once and approximately 0.075% held by the top ten. The sample taken for sequencing was CD4+ T cells from PBMCs. This clonotype was obtained from a human donor in good health.

The CDR3 here is CASSKGQVQSEQYF. CDR3 bases: TGCGCCAGCAGCAAGGGACAGGTACAGAGCGAGCAGTACTTC. The genes are TRBV5-1 and TRBJ2-7; 8 bases map to TRBD1. V was clipped by 4 bases and J by 6 bases; unmatched bases: 9. CDR3 length equals 14 residues. Germline V gene lookup returns CDR1 SGHRS and CDR2 YFSETQ. Looking up the rest from reference TRBV5-1 and TRBJ2-7 gives the full variable domain: KAGVTQTPRYLIKTRGQQVTLSCSPISGHRSVSWYQQTPGQGLQFLFEYFSETQRNKGNFPGRFSGRQFSNSRSEMNVSTLELGDSALYLCASSKGQVQSEQYFGPGTRLTVT.